This T cell receptor beta chain is drawn from a study of T cells in tuberculosis. V was clipped by 0 bases and J by 2 bases; unmatched bases: 4. Germline V gives CDR1 SGHRS, CDR2 YFSETQ. The CDR3 runs to 17 residues. Regarding time point: new active TB diagnosis, blood taken before or within 7 days of starting treatment. Of note for this clone: Its antigen is currently unknown.

The study, taken as a whole, reports: Active tuberculosis TCR-alpha repertoires lay closer to GMM-specific TCRs than IGRA-negative controls, suggesting clonal expansion.

Sequencing was performed with immunoSEQ multiplex PCR; in TCRdb, only in-frame clones are kept and a portion is missing. Here the sample spans tens of thousands of clones, 80% to 95% being singletons. The sequence was collected from an adult with tuberculosis. The chain recombines TRBV5-1 with TRBJ2-3, with TRBD2 identical over 12 bases. Sequenced material: PBMCs, taken at tuberculosis diagnosis. CDR3 sequence (DNA): TGCGCCAGCAGCTTGGCGAGGACTAGCGGGGCCACAGATACGCAGTATTTT. Amino acids: CASSLARTSGATDTQYF. The variable domain in full, completed from reference TRBV5-1 and TRBJ2-3, reads KAGVTQTPRYLIKTRGQQVTLSCSPISGHRSVSWYQQTPGQGLQFLFEYFSETQRNKGNFPGRFSGRQFSNSRSEMNVSTLELGDSALYLCASSLARTSGATDTQYFGPGTRLTVL.